These T cell receptor beta chains were read from a single sample in a study of T cell repertoires in cytomegalovirus infection. TCRdb analysed the reads with MiXCR anew, one entry per CDR3 protein. The repertoire consists of over 300,000 distinct CDR3 sequences, with 8% to 9.5% occurring once and the leading ten covering roughly 4%. Sequenced sample: PBMCs. These receptor sequences come from a human donor in good health (CMV status not recorded). Some clones in this sample may be carry-over from other donors' samples. CDR3s include the opening cysteine and the closing phenylalanine or tryptophan. The D gene is left open where the match is weak. Only some rows state a clone size, as once, few, many or a class for expanded clones.

d_call cdr3_length j_call v_call clone_size cdr3_aa cdr3_nt
TRBD1 14 TRBJ2-5 TRBV7-2 many CASSADRGEETQYF TGTGCCAGCAGCGCGGACAGGGGTGAAGAGACCCAGTACTTC
NA 14 TRBJ2-7 TRBV7-9 NA CASSLAWDAYEQYF TGTGCCAGCAGCTTAGCGTGGGACGCCTACGAGCAGTACTTC
TRBD2 14 TRBJ2-1 TRBV7-6 many CASNEGLAGDEQFF TGTGCCAGCAATGAGGGGTTAGCGGGAGATGAGCAGTTCTTC
NA 13 TRBJ1-1 TRBV15 few CATSNRPGGEAFF TGTGCCACCAGCAACAGACCGGGAGGTGAAGCTTTCTTT
TRBD1 14 TRBJ1-5 TRBV7-2 many CASSRQGGDQPQHF TGTGCCAGCAGCCGACAGGGAGGAGATCAGCCCCAGCATTTT
NA 13 TRBJ2-1 TRBV6-4 few CASSDSTGNEQFF TGTGCCAGCAGTGACTCGACGGGGAATGAGCAGTTCTTC
TRBD2 15 TRBJ2-7 TRBV20-1 few CSARGGLAGRYEQYF TGCAGTGCTAGGGGGGGACTAGCGGGACGCTACGAGCAGTACTTC
TRBD1 15 TRBJ1-1 TRBV7-2 few CASSLASTGKGEAFF TGTGCCAGCAGCTTAGCCTCGACAGGGAAGGGTGAAGCTTTCTTT
NA 13 TRBJ1-2 TRBV20-1 few CSARDESGRGYTF TGCAGTGCTAGAGATGAGAGCGGGAGGGGCTACACCTTC
NA 14 TRBJ2-3 TRBV20-1 few CSALPWGGSDTQYF TGCAGTGCTCTTCCGTGGGGGGGCTCCGATACGCAGTATTTT
NA 13 TRBJ2-5 TRBV7-2 many CASSGGYGETQYF TGTGCCAGCAGCGGGGGCTACGGGGAGACCCAGTACTTC
NA 13 TRBJ1-6 TRBV20-1 many CSARPDGNAPLHF TGCAGTGCTAGACCGGACGGTAATGCACCCCTCCACTTT
TRBD2 15 TRBJ2-1 TRBV7-3 many CASSFLAGPLNEQFF TGTGCCAGCAGTTTTCTAGCGGGGCCCCTGAATGAGCAGTTCTTC
TRBD1 16 TRBJ1-2 TRBV7-9 few CASSFYPGQGDYGYTF TGTGCCAGCAGCTTTTACCCGGGACAGGGGGACTATGGCTACACCTTC
TRBD1 14 TRBJ2-7 TRBV7-7 many CASRGDRSSYEQYF TGTGCCAGCAGAGGGGACAGGAGCTCCTACGAGCAGTACTTC
NA 11 TRBJ2-1 TRBV28 many CASSYTNEQFF TGTGCCAGCAGTTATACAAATGAGCAGTTCTTC